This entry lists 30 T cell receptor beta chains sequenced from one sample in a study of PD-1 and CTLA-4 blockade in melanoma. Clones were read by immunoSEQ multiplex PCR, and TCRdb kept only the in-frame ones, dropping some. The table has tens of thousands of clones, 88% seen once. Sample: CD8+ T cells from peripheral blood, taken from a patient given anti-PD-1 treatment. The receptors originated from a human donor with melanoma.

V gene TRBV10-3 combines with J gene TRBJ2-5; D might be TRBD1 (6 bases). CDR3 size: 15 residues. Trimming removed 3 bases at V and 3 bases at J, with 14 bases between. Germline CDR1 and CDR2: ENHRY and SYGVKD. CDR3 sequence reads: CAISEPGQQKETQYF. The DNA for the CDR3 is TGTGCCATCAGTGAACCGGGACAACAAAAAGAGACCCAGTACTTC.

In nucleotides, the CDR3 is TGTGCCAGCAGCGTAGGACCGGGGGTGATGGAGACCCAGTACTTC. Its translation is CASSVGPGVMETQYF. The genes are TRBV9 and TRBJ2-5, with a weak D call TRBD2 (6 bases). The CDR3 contains 15 residues. V lost 0 bases to trimming and J lost 5 bases, with 14 bases between them. Per the germline V gene, CDR1 is SGDLS and CDR2 is YYNGEE. Together with reference TRBV9 and TRBJ2-5, the CDR3 gives the full variable domain: DSGVTQTPKHLITATGQRVTLRCSPRSGDLSVYWYQQSLDQGLQFLIQYYNGEERAKGNILERFSAQQFPDLHSELNLSSLELGDSALYFCASSVGPGVMETQYFGPGTRLLVL.

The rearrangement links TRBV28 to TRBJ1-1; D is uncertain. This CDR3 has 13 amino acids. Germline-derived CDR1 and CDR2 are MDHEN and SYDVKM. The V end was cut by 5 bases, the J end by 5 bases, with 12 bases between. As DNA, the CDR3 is TGTGCCAGCAGTCTTGGGAGGGTAACTGAAGCTTTCTTT. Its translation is CASSLGRVTEAFF.

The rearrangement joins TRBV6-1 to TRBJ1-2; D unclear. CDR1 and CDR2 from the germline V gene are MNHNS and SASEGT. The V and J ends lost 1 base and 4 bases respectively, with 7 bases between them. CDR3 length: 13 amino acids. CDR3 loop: CASSEGAGYGYTF. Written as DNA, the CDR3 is TGTGCCAGCAGTGAAGGGGCAGGCTATGGCTACACCTTC.

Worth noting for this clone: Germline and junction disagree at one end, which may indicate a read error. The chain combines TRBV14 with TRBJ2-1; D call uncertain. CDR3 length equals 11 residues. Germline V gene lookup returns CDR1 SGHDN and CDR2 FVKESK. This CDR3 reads CASSQGGIEIF. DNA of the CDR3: TGTGCCAGCAGCCAAGGCGGTATCGAGATCTTC.

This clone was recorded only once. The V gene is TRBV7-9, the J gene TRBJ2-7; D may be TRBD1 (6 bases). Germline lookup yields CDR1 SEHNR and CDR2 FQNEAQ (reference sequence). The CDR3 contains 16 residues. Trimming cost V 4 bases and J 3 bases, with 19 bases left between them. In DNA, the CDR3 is TGTGCCAGCAGCTCCCTAGGGACACTCCGCGGCTACGAGCAGTACTTC. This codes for CASSSLGTLRGYEQYF.

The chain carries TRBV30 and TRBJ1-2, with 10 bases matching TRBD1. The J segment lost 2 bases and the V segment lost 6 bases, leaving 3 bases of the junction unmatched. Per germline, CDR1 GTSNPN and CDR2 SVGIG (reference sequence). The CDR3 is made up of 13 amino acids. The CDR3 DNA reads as TGTGCCTGTTCGGGACAGGGGAACTATGGCTACACCTTC. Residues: CACSGQGNYGYTF.

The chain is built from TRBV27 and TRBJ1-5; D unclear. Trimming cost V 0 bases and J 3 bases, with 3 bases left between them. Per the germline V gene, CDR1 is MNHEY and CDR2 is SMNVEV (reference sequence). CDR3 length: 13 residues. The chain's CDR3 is CASSLSYNQPQHF. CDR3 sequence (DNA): TGTGCCAGCAGTTTATCGTACAATCAGCCCCAGCATTTT.

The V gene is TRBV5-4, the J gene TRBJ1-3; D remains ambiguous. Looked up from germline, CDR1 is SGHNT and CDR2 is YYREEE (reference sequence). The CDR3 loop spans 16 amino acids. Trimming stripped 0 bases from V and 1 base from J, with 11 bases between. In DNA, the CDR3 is TGTGCCAGCAGCTTGGGTGGGTTTGGATCTGGAAACACCATATATTTT. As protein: CASSLGGFGSGNTIYF.

CDR3 loop: CASSLVTYGSEQYF. The CDR3, as DNA: TGTGCCAGCAGCTTAGTGACGTACGGGAGCGAGCAGTACTTC. This sequence joins TRBV11-2 and TRBJ2-7; D may be TRBD2 (6 bases). Between the trimmed V and J ends, which lost 1 base and 6 bases, there was a span of 13 bases. The CDR3 spans 14 residues. Germline loops: CDR1 SGHAT, CDR2 FQNNGV.

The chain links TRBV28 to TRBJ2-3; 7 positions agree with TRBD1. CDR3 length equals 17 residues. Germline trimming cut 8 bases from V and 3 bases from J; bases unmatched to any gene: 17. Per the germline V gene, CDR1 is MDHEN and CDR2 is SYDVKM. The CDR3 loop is CASGGLMSSGGTDTQYF. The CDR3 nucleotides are TGTGCCAGCGGGGGTCTGATGTCCTCAGGGGGAACAGATACGCAGTATTTT.

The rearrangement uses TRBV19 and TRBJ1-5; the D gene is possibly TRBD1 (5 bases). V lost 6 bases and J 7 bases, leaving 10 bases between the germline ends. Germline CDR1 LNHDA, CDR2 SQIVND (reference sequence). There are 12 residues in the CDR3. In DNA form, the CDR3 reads TGTGCCAGTAGCGTGGGGGTACAGCCCCAGCATTTT. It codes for CASSVGVQPQHF.

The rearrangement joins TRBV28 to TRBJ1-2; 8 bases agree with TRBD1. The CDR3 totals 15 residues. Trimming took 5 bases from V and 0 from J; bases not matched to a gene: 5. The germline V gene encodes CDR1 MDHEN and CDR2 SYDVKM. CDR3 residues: CASSHAGGSNYGYTF. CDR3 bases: TGTGCCAGCAGTCATGCAGGGGGCTCTAACTATGGCTACACCTTC.

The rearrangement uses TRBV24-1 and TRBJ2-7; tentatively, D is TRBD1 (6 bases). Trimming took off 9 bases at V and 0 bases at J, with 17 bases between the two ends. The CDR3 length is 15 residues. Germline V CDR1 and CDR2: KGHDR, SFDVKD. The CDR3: CATETRTASSYEQYF. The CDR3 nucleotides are TGTGCCACCGAGACTCGGACAGCCAGCTCCTACGAGCAGTACTTC.

For the CDR3, the DNA is TGTGCCAGCCCCACGACTAGCGGGGGGGCTTACAATGAGCAGTTCTTC. As protein: CASPTTSGGAYNEQFF. This rearrangement joins TRBV2 to TRBJ2-1; 14 bases fit TRBD2. After removal of 8 bases from V and 4 bases from J, the junction contained 7 bases not matched to a gene. This CDR3 spans 16 amino acids. CDR1 is SNHLY, CDR2 FYNNEI, per germline.

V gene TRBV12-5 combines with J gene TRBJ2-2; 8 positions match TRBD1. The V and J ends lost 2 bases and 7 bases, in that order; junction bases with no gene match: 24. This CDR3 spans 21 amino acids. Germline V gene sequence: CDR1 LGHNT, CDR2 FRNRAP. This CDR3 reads CASGLPTGQGRGKKCVGELFF. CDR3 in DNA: TGTGCTAGTGGTTTGCCAACAGGACAGGGAAGGGGAAAGAAATGCGTCGGGGAGCTGTTTTTT. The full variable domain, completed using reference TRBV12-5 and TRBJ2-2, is DARVTQTPRHKVTEMGQEVTMRCQPILGHNTVFWYRQTMMQGLELLAYFRNRAPLDDSGMPKDRFSAEMPDATLATLKIQPSEPRDSAVYFCASGLPTGQGRGKKCVGELFFGEGSRLTVL.

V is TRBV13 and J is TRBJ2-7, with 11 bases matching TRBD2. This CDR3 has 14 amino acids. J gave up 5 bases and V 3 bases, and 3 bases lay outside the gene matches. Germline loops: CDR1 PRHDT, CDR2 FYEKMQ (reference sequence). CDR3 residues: CASSFLTSGDEQYF. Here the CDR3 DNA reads TGTGCCAGCAGCTTCTTGACTAGCGGGGACGAGCAGTACTTC. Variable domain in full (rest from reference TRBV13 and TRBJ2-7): AAGVIQSPRHLIKEKRETATLKCYPIPRHDTVYWYQQGPGQDPQFLISFYEKMQSDKGSIPDRFSAQQFSDYHSELNMSSLELGDSALYFCASSFLTSGDEQYFGPGTRLTVT.

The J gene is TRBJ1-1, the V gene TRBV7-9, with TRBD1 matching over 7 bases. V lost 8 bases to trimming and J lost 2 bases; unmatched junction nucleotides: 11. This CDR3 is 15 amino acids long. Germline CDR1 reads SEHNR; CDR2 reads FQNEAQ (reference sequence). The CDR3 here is CASPQGQIVNTEAFF. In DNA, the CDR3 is TGTGCCAGCCCACAGGGGCAGATAGTAAACACTGAAGCTTTCTTT.

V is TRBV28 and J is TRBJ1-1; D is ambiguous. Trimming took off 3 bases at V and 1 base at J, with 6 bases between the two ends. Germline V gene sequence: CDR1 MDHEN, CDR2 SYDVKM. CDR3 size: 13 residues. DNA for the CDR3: TGTGCCAGCAGTTTCGCAGGGAACACTGAAGCTTTCTTT. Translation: CASSFAGNTEAFF.

The CDR3 reads CASSQDGGDASYEQYF. The CDR3 nucleotides are TGCGCCAGCAGCCAAGATGGAGGGGATGCCTCCTACGAGCAGTACTTC. This sequence joins TRBV4-1 and TRBJ2-7; perhaps TRBD2 as D (6 bases). The CDR3 runs 16 residues. V dropped 0 bases and J dropped 0 bases, with 12 bases sitting between them. CDR1 is MGHRA, CDR2 YSYEKL, per germline.

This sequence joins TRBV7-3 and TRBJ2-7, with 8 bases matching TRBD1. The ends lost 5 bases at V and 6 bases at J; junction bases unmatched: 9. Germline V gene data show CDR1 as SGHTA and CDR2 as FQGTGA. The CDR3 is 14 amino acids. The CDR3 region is CASSPGQGLGEQYF. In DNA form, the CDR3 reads TGTGCCAGCAGCCCTGGACAGGGCCTCGGCGAGCAGTACTTC.

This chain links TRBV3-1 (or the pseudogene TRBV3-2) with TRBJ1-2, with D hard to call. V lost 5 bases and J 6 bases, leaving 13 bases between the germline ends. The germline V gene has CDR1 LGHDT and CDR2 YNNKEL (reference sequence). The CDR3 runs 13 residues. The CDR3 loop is CASSVRGTDGYTF. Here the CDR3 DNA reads TGTGCCAGCAGCGTCCGGGGTACAGATGGCTACACCTTC.

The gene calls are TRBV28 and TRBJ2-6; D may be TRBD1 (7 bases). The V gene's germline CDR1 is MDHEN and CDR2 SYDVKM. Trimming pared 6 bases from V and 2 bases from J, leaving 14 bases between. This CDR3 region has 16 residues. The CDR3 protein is CASSLGGQAGANVLTF. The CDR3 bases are TGTGCCAGCAGCCTGGGAGGACAGGCTGGGGCCAACGTCCTGACTTTC.

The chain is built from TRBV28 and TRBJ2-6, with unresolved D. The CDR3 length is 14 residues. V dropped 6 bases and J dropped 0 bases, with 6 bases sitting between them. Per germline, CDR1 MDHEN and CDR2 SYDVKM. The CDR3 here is CASSPPSGANVLTF. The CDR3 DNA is TGTGCCAGCAGCCCTCCCTCTGGGGCCAACGTCCTGACTTTC.

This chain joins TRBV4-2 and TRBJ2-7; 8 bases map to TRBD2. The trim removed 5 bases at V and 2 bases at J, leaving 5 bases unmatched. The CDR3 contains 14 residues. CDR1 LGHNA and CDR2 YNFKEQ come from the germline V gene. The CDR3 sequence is CASSSRLATYEQYF. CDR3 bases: TGTGCCAGCAGCTCCCGACTAGCGACCTACGAGCAGTACTTC.

The CDR3 DNA sequence: TGTGCCACCAGTGACCCAGGGACGAACCAAGAGACCCAGTACTTC. This encodes CATSDPGTNQETQYF. The chain links TRBV24-1 to TRBJ2-5; D is possibly TRBD1 or TRBD2 (5 bases each). The germline V and J ends were trimmed by 4 bases and 0 bases, with 11 bases remaining between them. From germline, CDR1 is KGHDR and CDR2 SFDVKD. CDR3 length: 15 residues.

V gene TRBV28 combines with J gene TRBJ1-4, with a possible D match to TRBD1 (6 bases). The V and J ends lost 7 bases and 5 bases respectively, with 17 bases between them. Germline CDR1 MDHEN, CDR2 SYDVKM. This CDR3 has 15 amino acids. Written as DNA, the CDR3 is TGTGCCAGCACCCCGGGGGCAAAACAAAATGAAAAACTGTTTTTT. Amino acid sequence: CASTPGAKQNEKLFF.

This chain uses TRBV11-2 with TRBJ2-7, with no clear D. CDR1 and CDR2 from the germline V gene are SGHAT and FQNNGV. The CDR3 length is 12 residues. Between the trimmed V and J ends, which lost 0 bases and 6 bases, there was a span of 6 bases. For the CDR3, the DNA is TGTGCCAGCAGCTTAGATGCGGTCGAGCAGTACTTC. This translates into CASSLDAVEQYF.

CDR3 sequence reads: CASSRVNTEAFF. DNA for the CDR3: TGTGCCAGCAGTAGGGTAAACACTGAAGCTTTCTTT. The rearrangement uses TRBV25-1 and TRBJ1-1, with unresolved D. Germline V gene sequence: CDR1 MGHDK, CDR2 SYGVNS. The CDR3 runs to 12 residues. The V and J ends lost 5 bases and 2 bases respectively, with 6 bases between them.

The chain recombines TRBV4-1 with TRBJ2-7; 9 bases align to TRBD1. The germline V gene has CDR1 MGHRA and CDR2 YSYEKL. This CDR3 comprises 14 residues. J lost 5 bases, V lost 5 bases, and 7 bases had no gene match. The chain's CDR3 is CASSSPDRGDEQYF. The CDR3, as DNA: TGCGCCAGCAGCAGCCCCGACAGGGGGGACGAGCAGTACTTC.